These 14 T cell receptor beta chains came from one sample sequenced in a study of cytomegalovirus exposure and HLA in healthy donors. PCR employed 60 Vbeta and 13 Jbeta primers. Repertoires were generated with immunoSEQ multiplex PCR, while TCRdb's copy carries only in-frame clones and drops some. In the table there are roughly 180,000 clones, 84% of which are singletons. The sample comprised PBMCs. These receptors were collected from a man in his thirties or forties in good health and CMV-seronegative.

The chain employs TRBV2 and TRBJ1-3; 8 bases agree with TRBD1. The CDR3 contains 15 residues. The ends lost 1 base at V and 1 base at J; junction bases unmatched: 0. Germline values: CDR1 SNHLY, CDR2 FYNNEI. CDR3 sequence (DNA): TGTGCCAGCAGTGAAGGGACAGGGTCTGGAAACACCATATATTTT. Its translation is CASSEGTGSGNTIYF.

The rearrangement uses TRBV5-4 and TRBJ2-5; 10 nucleotides line up with TRBD2. The V gene end was trimmed by 4 bases and the J gene end by 5 bases; junction bases not matched to a gene: 8. The CDR3 has 15 residues. Germline CDR1 is SGHNT and CDR2 is YYREEE (reference sequence). The CDR3 DNA reads TGTGCCAGCAGCGCCGGACTAGCGGTCGGGGAGACCCAGTACTTC. Amino acids: CASSAGLAVGETQYF. Together with reference TRBV5-4 and TRBJ2-5, the CDR3 gives the full variable domain: ETGVTQSPTHLIKTRGQQVTLRCSSQSGHNTVSWYQQALGQGPQFIFQYYREEENGRGNFPPRFSGLQFPNYSSELNVNALELDDSALYLCASSAGLAVGETQYFGPGTRLLVL.

The V call is TRBV4-2, the J call TRBJ2-1; 9 nucleotides agree with TRBD2. Germline CDR1 and CDR2: LGHNA and YNFKEQ. The trim removed 4 bases at V and 7 bases at J, leaving 2 bases unmatched. The CDR3 extends over 13 amino acids. CDR3 loop: CASSRRGGNEQFF. The DNA of the CDR3 is TGTGCCAGCAGCCGGCGGGGGGGAAATGAGCAGTTCTTC.

This clone was counted only a few times. The chain links TRBV6-5 to TRBJ2-5; D is perhaps TRBD2 (5 bases). The CDR3 covers 14 residues. V dropped 0 bases and J dropped 5 bases, with 10 bases sitting between them. The germline gives CDR1 MNHEY, CDR2 SVGAGI. CDR3: CASSYSMRDETQYF. In DNA, the CDR3 is TGTGCCAGCAGTTACTCGATGAGGGATGAGACCCAGTACTTC.

This chain joins TRBV7-2 and TRBJ2-1, with a weak D call TRBD1 (5 bases). CDR1 SGHTA and CDR2 FQGNSA come from the germline V gene. This CDR3 has 15 amino acids. V was pared by 3 bases and J by 2 bases, with 11 bases between. This CDR3 is CASSFDSIAYNEQFF. CDR3 sequence (DNA): TGTGCCAGCAGCTTTGACAGCATCGCCTACAATGAGCAGTTCTTC.

This clone was seen a handful of times. The chain has TRBV9 and TRBJ2-7; TRBD1 matches 8 bases. This CDR3 contains 14 residues. CDR1 and CDR2 (germline): SGDLS, YYNGEE. The ends lost 1 base at V and 5 bases at J; junction bases unmatched: 5. The CDR3 DNA follows: TGTGCCAGCAGCGTATCGGGACAGGTTAACGAGCAGTACTTC. Residues: CASSVSGQVNEQYF.

This chain uses TRBV7-6 with TRBJ2-1; possible D gene TRBD1, 6 bases. Trimming pared 5 bases from V and 12 bases from J, leaving 17 bases between. The length of the CDR3 is 13 residues. Germline CDR1 reads SGHVS; CDR2 reads FNYEAQ. The CDR3 sequence: CASSPTQGFRQFF. DNA of the CDR3: TGTGCCAGCAGCCCCACCCAGGGGTTTAGGCAGTTCTTC.

This clone was detected once. This sequence joins TRBV27 and TRBJ2-7, with 10 bases lining up with TRBD1. The CDR3 has 15 amino acids. Per germline, CDR1 MNHEY and CDR2 SMNVEV (reference sequence). V dropped 2 bases and J dropped 2; count of bases not matched to a gene: 3. CDR3 region: CASSLAGTGAYEQYF. CDR3 coding DNA: TGTGCCAGCAGTTTAGCCGGGACAGGGGCCTACGAGCAGTACTTC.

This chain links TRBV27 with TRBJ1-1; possibly TRBD1 for D (6 bases). The germline V gene encodes CDR1 MNHEY and CDR2 SMNVEV (reference sequence). The V and J ends lost 3 bases and 0 bases respectively, with 14 bases between them. CDR3 length: 16 amino acids. CDR3 nucleotide sequence: TGTGCCAGCAGTTTTGACCACAGGGCCTTGAACACTGAAGCTTTCTTT. It encodes CASSFDHRALNTEAFF.

The chain combines TRBV6-1 with TRBJ2-3; no firm D call. V lost 3 bases, J lost 2 bases, and 9 bases lay in between. This CDR3 region has 14 residues. The germline V gene encodes CDR1 MNHNS and CDR2 SASEGT. CDR3: CASSEWAYTDTQYF. The DNA of the CDR3 is TGTGCCAGCAGTGAGTGGGCCTACACAGATACGCAGTATTTT.

Only one count was recorded for this clone. The CDR3 sequence: CASSKPGQGASPGYTF. The CDR3 nucleotides are TGTGCCAGCAGCAAACCGGGACAGGGGGCGTCTCCTGGCTACACCTTC. The chain employs TRBV12-1 and TRBJ1-2; the table's TRBD1 call for D was not verified on the DNA. TRBV12-1 is tagged as a pseudogene. The CDR3 is 16 residues long.

The CDR3 DNA is TGCGCCAGCAGAATAACAGGGGGGGCAGATACGCAGTATTTT. Amino acids: CASRITGGADTQYF. The chain employs TRBV5-1 and TRBJ2-3; the D gene is possibly TRBD1 (8 bases). Germline CDR1 reads SGHRS; CDR2 reads YFSETQ. Deletions cut 5 bases from V and 4 bases from J, with 14 bases between. The CDR3 is 14 residues long.

Of note for this clone: Other nucleotide sequences from this sample produce the same CDR3. The chain is built from TRBV27 and TRBJ1-2, with 10 bases aligning to TRBD1. Germline V lookup: CDR1 MNHEY, CDR2 SMNVEV (reference sequence). V shed 6 bases, J shed 4 bases, and the junction held 8 bases outside the gene matches. The CDR3 is 15 residues long. CDR3 region: CASSRQGAMGYGYTF. CDR3 nucleotide sequence: TGTGCCAGCAGCCGACAGGGGGCTATGGGCTATGGCTACACCTTC.

The chain has TRBV28 and TRBJ2-7; 10 bases map to TRBD1. This CDR3 contains 13 residues. Germline values: CDR1 MDHEN, CDR2 SYDVKM. Trimming removed 7 bases from V and 2 bases from J; junction bases left unmatched: 2. Here the CDR3 reads CASNGQGAYEQYF. The CDR3 DNA reads TGTGCCAGCAACGGACAGGGGGCCTACGAGCAGTACTTC.